This T cell receptor (beta chain) is drawn from a study of OX40 agonist ivuxolimab in advanced cancers. Study details: It was permissible to have had prior anti-PD-1, anti-PD-L1 or anti-CTLA-4 therapy, and around 40% had some.

J gave up 7 bases and V 4 bases, and 15 bases lay outside the gene matches. This CDR3 has 16 amino acids. CDR1 is SGHVS, CDR2 FNYEAQ, per germline. This clone was seen a single time. No antigen is known for it. Overall study results and limits: The study observed clonal expansion of CD4+ and CD8+ blood T cells by week 6 at 0.1 to 3.0 mg/kg.

TCRdb keeps only in-frame clones here, not all; method: immunoSEQ multiplex PCR. This sample carries some 64,000 clones, about 92% of them seen once, and the ten largest clones take 23%. The TCR comes from an adult with an advanced solid tumor such as melanoma, head and neck, liver or kidney cancer. The chain recombines TRBV7-6 with TRBJ2-7; the match to TRBD1 covers 8 bases. Here the sequenced sample was CD4+ or CD8+ T cells sorted from blood, taken in a trial of the OX40 agonist ivuxolimab. Written as DNA, the CDR3 is TGTGCCAGCAGCTCGACTGGACAGGGTTTGGGATTGGAGCAGTACTTC. It codes for CASSSTGQGLGLEQYF.